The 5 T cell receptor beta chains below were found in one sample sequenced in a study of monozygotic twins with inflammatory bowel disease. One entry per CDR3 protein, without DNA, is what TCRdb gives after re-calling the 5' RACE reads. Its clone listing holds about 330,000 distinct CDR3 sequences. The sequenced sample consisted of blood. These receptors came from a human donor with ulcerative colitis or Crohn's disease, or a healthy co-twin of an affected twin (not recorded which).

CDR3 region: CSARDTATDTQYF. This chain links TRBV20-1 with TRBJ2-3. The germline V gene has CDR1 DFQATT and CDR2 SNEGSKA (reference sequence). The CDR3 consists of 13 residues.

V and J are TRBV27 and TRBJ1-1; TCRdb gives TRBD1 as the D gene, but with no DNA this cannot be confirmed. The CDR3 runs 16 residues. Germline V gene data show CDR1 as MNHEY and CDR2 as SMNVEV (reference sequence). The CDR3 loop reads CASSTQGTVVNTEAFF.

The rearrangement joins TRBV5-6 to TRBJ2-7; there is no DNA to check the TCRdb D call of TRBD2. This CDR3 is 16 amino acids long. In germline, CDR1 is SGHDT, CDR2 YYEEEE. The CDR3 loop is CASSSKLAGALYEQYF.

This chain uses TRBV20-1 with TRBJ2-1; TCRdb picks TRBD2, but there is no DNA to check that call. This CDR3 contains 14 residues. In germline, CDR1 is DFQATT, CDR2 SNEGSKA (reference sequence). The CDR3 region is CSAPGTILYNEQFF.

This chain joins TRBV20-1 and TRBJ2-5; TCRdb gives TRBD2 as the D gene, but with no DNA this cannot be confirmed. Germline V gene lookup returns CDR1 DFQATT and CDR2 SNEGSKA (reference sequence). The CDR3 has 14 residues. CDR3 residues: CSASRLAGEETQYF.